The rows below give T cell receptor beta chains drawn from one sample of a study of blood T cell repertoires in COVID-19. Libraries were prepared by immunoSEQ multiplex PCR; TCRdb keeps only in-frame clonotypes and omits some of them. The sample has roughly 61,000 clones, around 65% seen once. Sample: PBMCs or T cells enriched from blood (not recorded which). These receptors all come from a woman aged 55-75 years who had been exposed to COVID-19. CDR3s leave out the opening cysteine and the closing phenylalanine or tryptophan. Fields, in order: V gene, D gene, CDR3 protein. The D gene is left open where the match is weak.

V gene: TRBV2; D gene: TRBD2; CDR3 protein: ASSLKERGIGTDTQY
V gene: TRBV14; D gene: .; CDR3 protein: ASSPPGGGGNNEQF
V gene: TRBV2; D gene: .; CDR3 protein: ASRSGSKGTEAF
V gene: TRBV29-1; D gene: TRBD1; CDR3 protein: SVRGQGDTEAF
V gene: TRBV28; D gene: .; CDR3 protein: ASSPLGGGSNQPQH
V gene: TRBV5-1; D gene: .; CDR3 protein: ASRTGESSPLH
V gene: TRBV19; D gene: TRBD1; CDR3 protein: ASSPGTGDNEQF
V gene: TRBV4-1; D gene: TRBD1; CDR3 protein: ASSRGTGDRGYT
V gene: TRBV6-5; D gene: .; CDR3 protein: ASSFADNQPQH
V gene: TRBV5-1; D gene: .; CDR3 protein: ASSLAGGLRGYT
V gene: TRBV5-5; D gene: .; CDR3 protein: ASSLVGGYT
V gene: TRBV28; D gene: TRBD1; CDR3 protein: ASSLLAPLRNPTGLEETQY
V gene: TRBV5-6; D gene: .; CDR3 protein: ASSSRDWAGELF
V gene: TRBV7-9; D gene: .; CDR3 protein: ASRPTGMGLYGYT
V gene: TRBV4-1; D gene: TRBD2; CDR3 protein: ASSQVGVGASGSGEQY
V gene: TRBV6-2/TRBV6-3; D gene: TRBD1; CDR3 protein: ASSPPRGTEAF
V gene: TRBV6-5; D gene: .; CDR3 protein: ASRVDSQAF
V gene: TRBV23-1; D gene: .; CDR3 protein: ASSHSGEAATNEKLF
V gene: TRBV10-3; D gene: .; CDR3 protein: AISESGAGDEQY
V gene: TRBV3-1/TRBV3-2; D gene: TRBD2; CDR3 protein: ASSQGKSGRYGELF
V gene: TRBV29-1; D gene: TRBD1; CDR3 protein: SVAPDRDYGYT
V gene: TRBV28; D gene: TRBD1; CDR3 protein: ASSLAGTGSYEQY
V gene: TRBV6-9; D gene: .; CDR3 protein: ASSYQGSGEQY
V gene: TRBV4-1; D gene: TRBD1; CDR3 protein: ASSQDTKQGVGQPQH
V gene: TRBV9; D gene: .; CDR3 protein: ASSPQAGANTEAF
V gene: TRBV4-1; D gene: .; CDR3 protein: ASSQDGDTGPGYT
V gene: TRBV29-1; D gene: .; CDR3 protein: SVASTSRHEQY
V gene: TRBV10-1; D gene: .; CDR3 protein: ASSGGANSPLH
V gene: TRBV7-8; D gene: .; CDR3 protein: ASSLGGTPHEQY
V gene: TRBV5-1; D gene: .; CDR3 protein: ASSLQTGVAAYEQY
V gene: TRBV12-5; D gene: TRBD1; CDR3 protein: ASGFTRQGSF
V gene: TRBV18; D gene: TRBD1; CDR3 protein: ASSLQGANPMGGYT
V gene: TRBV9; D gene: .; CDR3 protein: ASSVSLISIDEQF
V gene: TRBV5-4; D gene: .; CDR3 protein: ASSRRQSYSYNEQF
V gene: TRBV28; D gene: .; CDR3 protein: ASNTGGHSPNYGYT
V gene: TRBV5-1; D gene: TRBD2; CDR3 protein: ASSRVAGGSNHREQY
V gene: TRBV6-5; D gene: TRBD1; CDR3 protein: ASSYWDRVGTGYT
V gene: TRBV19; D gene: .; CDR3 protein: ASSMRDTEAF
V gene: TRBV7-2; D gene: .; CDR3 protein: ASSLKQADTQY
V gene: TRBV19; D gene: .; CDR3 protein: ASNIGLQPQH